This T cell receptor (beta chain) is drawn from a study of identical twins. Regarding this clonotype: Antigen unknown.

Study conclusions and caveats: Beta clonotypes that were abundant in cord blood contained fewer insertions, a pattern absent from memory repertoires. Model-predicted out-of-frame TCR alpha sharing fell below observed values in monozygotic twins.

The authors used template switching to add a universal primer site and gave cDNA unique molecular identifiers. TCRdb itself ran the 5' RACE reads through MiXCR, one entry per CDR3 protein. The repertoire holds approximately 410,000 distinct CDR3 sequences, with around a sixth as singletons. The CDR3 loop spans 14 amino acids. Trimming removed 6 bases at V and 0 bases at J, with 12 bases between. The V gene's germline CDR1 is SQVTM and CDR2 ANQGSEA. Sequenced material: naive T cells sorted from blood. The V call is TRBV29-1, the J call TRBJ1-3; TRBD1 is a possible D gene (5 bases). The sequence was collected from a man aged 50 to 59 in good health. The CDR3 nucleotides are TGCAGCGTAGACGGGGGGAGCTCTGGAAACACCATATATTTT. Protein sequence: CSVDGGSSGNTIYF.